This T cell receptor beta chain was sequenced during a study of Graves' ophthalmopathy and Graves' hyperthyroidism. General study results and limits: Between ophthalmopathy and stable hyperthyroidism, a 13-signature model drew a separation with roughly 88% sensitivity and over 80% specificity. Blood repertoires reportedly contained most expanded thyroid clonotypes above 0.001 frequency.

Researchers took RNA transcripts and amplified TCR beta CDR3 regions from them. First-round RT-PCR used HTBI primers; second-round multiplex PCR followed. TCRdb analysed the multiplex PCR reads with MiXCR anew, one entry per CDR3 protein. Of 1 million to 1.3 million distinct CDR3 sequences detected, less than 45% appear once; the ten largest clones hold around 10%. This clonotype was counted ten times or more. No antigen is known for it. The CDR3 sequence is 14 residues long. V dropped 6 bases and J dropped 3 bases, with 12 bases sitting between them. Only newly diagnosed hyperthyroidism patients aged 18 to 65, with under 2 months' duration, were enrolled.

The chain couples TRBV12-3 or TRBV12-4 to TRBJ1-5, with D perhaps TRBD1 (5 bases). Source material: peripheral blood or thyroid tissue (not recorded which). The clonotype comes from an adult man with Graves' hyperthyroidism. CDR3 DNA sequence: TGTGCCAGCAGGGGGCAGGCCTACAATCAGCCCCAGCATTTT. The encoded protein is CASRGQAYNQPQHF.